Here is one TCR beta chain with its context. Original analysis: The assay estimated nucleated cells by amplifying reference gene primers. Sequencing was performed with immunoSEQ multiplex PCR; in TCRdb, only in-frame clones are kept and a portion is missing. V, J and clone size were drawn from that table, and D and trimming were deduced from the DNA. The sample contains under 100,000 clones, around 82% of which appear only once. This entry belongs to a study of blood T cell repertoires in COVID-19. Overall study context: T cells, B-cell-depleted T cells, or PBMCs provided the cDNA or gDNA that served as material.

The CDR3 loop spans 15 amino acids. Trimming left V 6 bases short and J 0 bases short, with 12 bases between. Germline CDR1 and CDR2: MNHEY and SVGAGI. V and J are TRBV6-5 and TRBJ2-1, with a possible D match to TRBD1 (5 bases). The source is a man aged 55 to 70 with acute or convalescent COVID-19. Input material: peripheral blood. CDR3: CASSPQGDSYNEQFF. Here the CDR3 DNA reads TGTGCCAGCAGCCCCCAAGGGGACTCCTACAATGAGCAGTTCTTC.